This T cell receptor beta chain emerged from a study of OX40 agonist ivuxolimab in advanced cancers. The overall study: Earlier anti-PD-1, anti-PD-L1 or anti-CTLA-4 therapy was permitted; under 50% had received some.

Trimming took 4 bases from V and 4 from J; bases not matched to a gene: 12. Germline V lookup: CDR1 SGHRS, CDR2 YFSETQ. This CDR3 region has 18 residues. Assay: immunoSEQ multiplex PCR; the TCRdb copy retains only in-frame clones and omits some. The sample lists some 61,000 clones, approximately 90% seen once, with about 5% in the top ten. Systemic immunosuppression or autoimmune disease history was grounds to exclude patients. With regard to this clone: Its antigen is unidentified.

Study outcomes and limitations: Certain nonresponders additionally had low normalized T-cell clonal expansion.

This sequence joins TRBV5-1 and TRBJ2-2, with TRBD2 matching 11 bases. The sample in question was CD4+ or CD8+ T cells sorted from blood, obtained in a trial of the OX40 agonist ivuxolimab. This receptor was obtained from an adult with an advanced solid tumor such as melanoma, head and neck, liver or kidney cancer. CDR3 protein: CASSGGKTSGMSTGELFF. The DNA for the CDR3 is TGCGCCAGCAGCGGGGGGAAGACTAGCGGGATGAGCACCGGGGAGCTGTTTTTT.